This note documents a single TCR beta chain sequence. This clone was seen only a few times. This receptor's antigen is unknown. Base qualities are not at hand, and no much larger clone is one base apart. Trimming takes 10 bases off V and 1 base off J; junction bases not matched to a gene: 6. The germline V gene (reference sequence) specifies MNHNY as CDR1 and SVGAGI as CDR2. The CDR3 goes from the cysteine to the phenylalanine over 13 residues. The entry retains the CDR3 DNA only, 39 bases that are in frame from base 1. The entry originates in a study of cytomegalovirus exposure and HLA in healthy donors (dated 2017 in TCRdb). General notes on the study: In an earlier analysis of 587 of the donors, under 300 Gb of sequence data and about 110 million unique TCR beta sequences from about 179 million T cells were reported. HLA typing included class I and class II loci at four-digit resolution. All discovery cohort repertoires had been generated on a single sequencing platform. A later analysis re-examined previously published TCR beta repertoires from several hundred donors and added high-resolution HLA genotyping to investigate patterns of TCR occurrence. An earlier analysis of about 600 of the donors used high-throughput TCR beta sequencing to judge whether each TCR beta V gene segment behaved as functional or pseudogenic. Roughly five DR-DQ haplotypes were treated as single units for association and clustering because of strong linkage in the cohort. In a later genetic analysis, genome-wide SNP genotypes for 398 of the 666 donors were used, and that subset was treated as a discovery cohort. Typing coverage varied by locus: about 620-630 donors for A, B, C, DRB1 and DQB1; around 560 for DQA1; about 600 for DPA1; 450 to 480 for DPB1. Rather than using new phenotypic data, the later analysis identified candidate immune exposures from TCR beta sequences and from how often those sequences occurred across donors. Alongside the repertoire data, information on donor age, sex, ethnicity and CMV serostatus was compiled. The genetic ancestry cluster associated with self-reported Caucasian donors included approximately 85% of the 350 to 500 genotyped donors. Besides the first cohort of 666 subjects, a separate validation cohort made up of 120 different subjects was used. The aim of the study was to test whether cataloging public T cell receptors could identify signatures of past pathogen exposure. Across 398 genotyped donors of the cohort, an average of about 240,000 unique TCR beta nucleotide sequences per donor were sequenced, and roughly 18% of those sequences were non-productive. The T cell repertoires of around 730 subjects were profiled by immunosequencing and related to cytomegalovirus serostatus. Approximately 330 gigabases of sequencing data and around 85 million unique TCR sequences made up an early release that covered nearly 650 HLA-typed donors. To predict cytomegalovirus infection status, the study brought together high-throughput TCR immunosequencing, statistical association of individual TCRs with disease status, and machine learning. The research as a whole found: In a later analysis, HLA-associated TCR beta chains were found to be more clonally expanded and to have lower generation probabilities than equally common non-associated chains. Because counts were too low, seventeen rarely observed V segments, including chromosome 9 orphons, were left out of the earlier analysis of 587 of the donors. V-gene and J-gene trimming of TCR beta chains was associated with a missense DCLRE1C variant in a later genetic analysis, and the association was replicated in an independent cohort. Most TCR sequences were observed very rarely across donors, whereas some public TCRs were present in many individuals. Some IMGT-functional V segments, including TRBV6-2 and TRBV6-3, could not be distinguished by the 87-base-pair reads and were therefore excluded. In vitro tests confirmed that a few of the cytomegalovirus-associated TCR beta chains recognize cytomegalovirus antigens. According to a later genetic analysis, donors in an Asian-associated ancestry cluster had fewer N-insertions in productive TCRs than the roughly 700-donor mean. Immune exposure information for the cohort was limited to CMV serostatus. A later analysis associated 16,951 TCR beta sequences with specific HLA alleles at a false discovery rate of 0.05. Presence/absence analyses assumed roughly uniform sequencing depth across donors, an assumption that may not hold. The authors suggested that the approach could potentially be extended to other disease states and immunological phenotypes. Because some donors lacked HLA typing at each locus, the association tests relied only on the typed subset. An earlier analysis of approximately 600 of the donors showed that most TCR beta V segments appeared in productive rearrangements either about 87% or about 30% of the time, which broadly matched IMGT annotations. In a later analysis, TCR association rates were found to vary across HLA loci, with the most associated TCRs seen for DRB1 alleles and the fewest for HLA-C alleles. A further reported finding was that TCR beta sequences accurately predicted the HLA-A and HLA-B alleles for most subjects in the first cohort. When HLA alleles, especially DR and DQ, strongly co-occurred, attributing TCR associations to individual alleles was difficult. According to a later analysis, parvovirus B19, influenza, CMV and Epstein-Barr virus appeared linked to several top co-occurrence clusters. Linkage disequilibrium might explain the correlated functional status among segregating V segments, but an unknown experimental factor could not be excluded. Only TCR beta chains were sequenced in this cohort, and the absence of alpha or paired-chain data limited detectable features. In the study, 150 to 200 TCR beta chains were listed as associated with cytomegalovirus. The classifier was reported to diagnose cytomegalovirus status with high specificity and sensitivity in both the original and validation cohorts. A group of highly shared sequence variants was considered likely to be a technical artifact of the sequencing pipeline. A later analysis found that most CMV-associated TCR beta chains appeared HLA-restricted, with HLA associations seemingly driven largely by CMV exposure.

In total, 666 healthy bone marrow donors made up the cohort. At the time of sampling, every cohort member was nominally healthy, though immune exposures that went unrecorded were likely present. The donor tested CMV seropositive, placing the donor among the 289 seropositive members of the cohort. Every donor gave a peripheral blood sample, and the peripheral blood mononuclear cells from that sample were used for TCR beta sequencing. Genomic DNA was extracted from the blood cell samples with the Qiagen DNeasy Blood Extraction Kit. The receptor library was made with the immunoSEQ multiplex PCR assay. For the multiplex PCR, a mixture combining 60 forward primers for TCR Vbeta segments and 13 reverse primers for TCR Jbeta segments was used. The CDR3 region of rearranged TCR beta genes was amplified from genomic DNA with a multiplex PCR assay. On the Illumina HiSeq System, the amplified TCR beta libraries were sequenced as 87-base-pair reads. The authors' pipeline ran thus. A later analysis counted about 76 million unique TCR beta chains across the 666 repertoires, and some 11 million of these chains were shared by at least two donors. Raw reads were error-corrected and collapsed into unique sequences by a nearest-neighbor algorithm in which closely related sequences were merged to remove PCR and sequencing errors. Alignment of CDR3 sequences to IMGT reference sequences was used to assign V, D and J gene segments. For a sequence to be retained, a match of at least six nucleotides was required to both a V gene segment and a J gene segment. Rearrangements were classified as productive when the CDR3 lacked stop codons and remained in frame with V and J, and all other rearrangements were classified as non-productive. Following IMGT convention, CDR3 was defined as the stretch from the second conserved V-encoded cysteine up to the conserved J-encoded phenylalanine. In an earlier analysis of 550 to 650 of the donors, sequences lacking an unambiguous match to a single V gene segment were excluded. In an earlier analysis of around 600 of the donors, V segments were called functional above 56.7% productive rearrangements and were called segregating when the between-donor standard deviation exceeded 5%. A statistical classification framework was developed to diagnose cytomegalovirus status using the catalog of TCR beta chain sequences. In a later analysis, V and J genes were assigned by comparing TCR nucleotide sequences against IMGT/GENE-DB human TR gene sequences. Using the TCRdist pipeline, a later analysis assigned CDR3 sequences along with most-parsimonious VDJ recombination scenarios. In a later analysis, each TCR beta chain was defined by its CDR3 amino acid sequence together with its V-gene family, and reads lacking a unique V-gene family were excluded. In a later analysis, several hundred highly shared, low-generation-probability nucleotide sequences were removed to address suspected cross-contamination and a sequencing artifact. For each public chain, a later analysis derived a clonal expansion index from normalized ranks of inferred template counts within each repertoire. Generation probabilities in a later analysis came from a VDJ recombination model fitted to out-of-frame rearrangements, and those results were checked against IGoR. Hypergeometric tests were used in a later analysis to score TCR-TCR, TCR-HLA and TCR-CMV co-occurrence, with a repertoire-size bias correction applied to the TCR pairs. In a later analysis, false discovery rates were estimated by permuting HLA or CMV assignments 20 times. In a later analysis, co-occurring TCRs were grouped using DBSCAN, with TCRdist sequence similarity added in when clustering inside HLA-allele-positive subsets. Repertoires with fewer than 30,000 or more than 120,000 public chains, plus five repertoires with anomalous nucleotide sharing, were excluded from co-occurrence clustering. TCRdb obtained this table from immuneACCESS and retained in-frame rearrangements with V and J assigned. These tables miss some clones; where compared with another copy, unresolved V genes account for less than half of the shortfall, and the remainder is unexplained. That table gives V, J and clone size, and the DNA gave D and trimming. Within this sample are roughly 90,000 clones, with roughly four fifths of them counted one time only. The top ten clonotypes cover nearly 3.5% of the sample.

What was sequenced was PBMCs. The V and J genes are TRBV6-6 and TRBJ1-1; 7 central bases correspond to TRBD1. This TCR was sampled from a man aged 25 to 45 in good health and CMV-seropositive. In nucleotide form, the sequence is TGTGCCATACTCGGACAGGCGAACACTGAAGCTTTCTTT. Its coded protein is CAILGQANTEAFF.